This passage covers 8 T cell receptor beta chains from one sample sequenced in a study of blood T cell repertoires in COVID-19. Only in-frame clones appear in the TCRdb table, and some are missing; sequencing was by immunoSEQ multiplex PCR. Found here are 100,000 to 120,000 clones, about 75% of them singletons; the top ten hold just under 20%. Sample: peripheral blood. These receptors came from a woman between 65 and 79 years old with acute or convalescent COVID-19.

The V and J genes are TRBV5-1 and TRBJ2-2, with D possibly being TRBD1 (6 bases). Per germline, CDR1 SGHRS and CDR2 YFSETQ. With 4 bases removed from V and 6 bases from J, the gap between germline ends came to 13 bases. The length of the CDR3 is 14 residues. The CDR3 DNA reads TGCGCCAGCAGCCCGGACAGTCCCTCCGGGGAGCTGTTTTTT. Translation: CASSPDSPSGELFF.

The CDR3 sequence is CASRDGGRDKSGANVLTF. Here the CDR3 DNA reads TGCGCCAGCAGGGATGGGGGCAGGGACAAATCTGGGGCCAACGTCCTGACTTTC. The chain links TRBV5-1 to TRBJ2-6; a weak D match, TRBD1 (6 bases). This CDR3 region has 18 residues. The V gene's germline CDR1 is SGHRS and CDR2 YFSETQ. V was trimmed by 5 bases and J by 1 base, leaving 19 bases between them.

This clone is a singleton in its sample. The chain is built from TRBV7-9 and TRBJ1-5, with no clear D. With 2 bases removed from V and 4 bases from J, the gap between germline ends came to 6 bases. This CDR3 is built from 13 residues. CDR1 is SEHNR and CDR2 is FQNEAQ in the germline V gene (reference sequence). CDR3 sequence (DNA): TGTGCCAGCAGCTTACCCGGGAATCAGCCCCAGCATTTT. Protein sequence: CASSLPGNQPQHF. The whole variable domain, filled in from reference TRBV7-9 and TRBJ1-5, reads DTGVSQNPRHKITKRGQNVTFRCDPISEHNRLYWYRQTLGQGPEFLTYFQNEAQLEKSRLLSDRFSAERPKGSFSTLEIQRTEQGDSAMYLCASSLPGNQPQHFGDGTRLSIL.

The chain carries TRBV5-1 and TRBJ2-3; D ambiguous. The CDR3 has 15 amino acids. Germline CDR1 reads SGHRS; CDR2 reads YFSETQ. V lost 0 bases and J lost 2, with 10 bases in between. Here the CDR3 reads CASSLGLGDTDTQYF. CDR3 DNA sequence: TGCGCCAGCAGCTTGGGGTTGGGCGACACAGATACGCAGTATTTT.

The chain uses TRBV5-6 and TRBJ1-1; D is uncertain. Germline CDR1 SGHDT, CDR2 YYEEEE. The CDR3 is 17 residues long. Trimming took 4 bases from V and 1 from J, leaving 20 bases between them. Here the CDR3 DNA reads TGTGCCAGCAGCGTGTGGGGATTGGTAGGGAGGAACACTGAAGCTTTCTTT. It is translated as CASSVWGLVGRNTEAFF.

The chain links TRBV2 to TRBJ2-4, with D perhaps matching TRBD2 (6 bases). Germline-derived CDR1 and CDR2 are SNHLY and FYNNEI. V gave up 2 bases and J gave up 4 bases, with 9 bases separating them. This CDR3 has 14 amino acids. CDR3 residues: CASSETRGKNIQYF. The CDR3 region has the DNA TGTGCCAGCAGTGAAACTCGGGGGAAAAACATTCAGTACTTC.

The rearrangement links TRBV19 to TRBJ2-7; 10 positions agree with TRBD1. V shed 10 bases, J shed 4 bases, and the junction held 10 bases outside the gene matches. The CDR3 spans 14 residues. Germline assignment: CDR1 LNHDA and CDR2 SQIVND (reference sequence). CDR3: CATKPGQGTYEQYF. The CDR3 region has the DNA TGTGCCACCAAGCCGGGACAGGGGACATACGAGCAGTACTTC. Full variable domain (rest looked up from reference TRBV19 and TRBJ2-7): DGGITQSPKYLFRKEGQNVTLSCEQNLNHDAMYWYRQDPGQGLRLIYYSQIVNDFQKGDIAEGYSVSREKKESFPLTVTSAQKNPTAFYLCATKPGQGTYEQYFGPGTRLTVT.

The V call is TRBV7-2, the J call TRBJ1-6, with TRBD1 matching over 7 bases. CDR1 is SGHTA and CDR2 is FQGNSA in the germline V gene. The CDR3 loop spans 14 amino acids. After removal of 5 bases from V and 7 bases from J, the junction contained 5 bases not matched to a gene. This chain's CDR3 is CASSLGTVNSPLHF. CDR3 DNA sequence: TGTGCCAGCAGCCTAGGGACAGTAAATTCACCCCTCCACTTT. The full variable domain, rest sourced from reference TRBV7-2 and TRBJ1-6, is GAGVSQSPSNKVTEKGKDVELRCDPISGHTALYWYRQSLGQGLEFLIYFQGNSAPDKSGLPSDRFSAERTGGSVSTLTIQRTQQEDSAVYLCASSLGTVNSPLHFGNGTRLTVT.